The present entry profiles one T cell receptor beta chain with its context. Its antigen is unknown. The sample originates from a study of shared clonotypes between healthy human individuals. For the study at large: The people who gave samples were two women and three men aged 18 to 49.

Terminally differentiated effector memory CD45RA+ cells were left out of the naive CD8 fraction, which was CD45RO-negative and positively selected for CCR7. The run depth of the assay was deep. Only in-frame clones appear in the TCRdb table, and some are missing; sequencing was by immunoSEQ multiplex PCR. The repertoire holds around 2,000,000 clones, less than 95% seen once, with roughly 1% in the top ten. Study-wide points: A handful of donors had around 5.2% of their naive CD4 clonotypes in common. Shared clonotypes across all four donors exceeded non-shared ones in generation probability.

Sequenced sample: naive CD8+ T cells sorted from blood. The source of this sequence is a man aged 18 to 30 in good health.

CDR3 region: CASARSEIANYGYTF. As DNA, the CDR3 is TGTGCCAGTGCCAGGTCGGAGATTGCCAACTATGGCTACACCTTC. This chain connects TRBV2 to TRBJ1-2; D not resolved. The CDR3 is 15 residues long. V gave up 9 bases and J gave up 2 bases, with 19 bases separating them. The V gene's germline CDR1 is SNHLY and CDR2 FYNNEI.